This TCR beta chain was sequenced during a study of early T cells in non-severe SARS-CoV-2 infection. Study context: Sequencing was performed on bulk RNA from unsorted whole blood, leaving chains unpaired.

CDR3 length equals 17 residues. Trimming cost V 1 base and J 0 bases, with 10 bases left between them. Germline assignment: CDR1 SGHVS and CDR2 FQNEAQ. Study-wide results and limits: VDJdb matching favored anti-spike CD8 responses, missing private and CD4 specificities.

Researchers tagged individual cDNA molecules with unique molecular identifiers. TCRdb reprocessed the 5' RACE reads via MiXCR and lists one record per CDR3 protein. The table shows roughly 68,000 distinct CDR3 sequences, with 4% to 5.5% occurring only once. The sample holds many counts of this clonotype. Its cognate antigen is unknown. The V and J genes are TRBV7-8 and TRBJ2-6, with a tentative D call TRBD2 (6 bases). Sample: whole blood. The TCR originated in an adult who was a healthcare worker with PCR-confirmed SARS-CoV-2 infection or an uninfected control (not recorded which). CDR3 nucleotides: TGTGCCAGCAGCTTAGTGGGGGGAAGCTCTGGGGCCAACGTCCTGACTTTC. Translating it yields CASSLVGGSSGANVLTF.